The 10 T cell receptor beta chains below all came from one sample that was sequenced in a study of regulatory T cells in long-lasting Graves disease. Arm-PCR of CDR3 regions and iRepertoire HTBI primers were the basis on which TCR beta libraries were built. TCRdb reprocessed the multiplex PCR reads with MiXCR, giving one entry per CDR3 protein. There are hundreds of thousands of distinct CDR3 sequences in the sample; roughly 15% occur only once, and about 10% lies in the top ten. Specified time point: newly diagnosed GD, antithyroid drugs for less than 3 months. From PBMCs, RNA was extracted and then used to make the TCR library. These data were also filed under a second study, of T cells in Graves' hyperthyroidism and ophthalmopathy.

Source: peripheral blood mononuclear cells (PBMCs), taken at new diagnosis, from a patient treated with antithyroid drugs. The receptors were sampled from a woman in her thirties with Graves disease.

The chain has TRBV14 and TRBJ2-2; D perhaps matches TRBD1 (7 bases). The CDR3 spans 20 residues. Germline V gives CDR1 SGHDN, CDR2 FVKESK. V gave up 0 bases and J gave up 5 bases, with 25 bases separating them. The CDR3: CASSQDRGTEKRLLTGELFF. The CDR3 DNA sequence: TGTGCCAGCAGCCAAGATCGGGGGACAGAAAAGAGGCTGTTGACCGGGGAGCTGTTTTTT.

This clonotype was picked up a small number of times. The chain combines TRBV10-3 with TRBJ2-7, with TRBD2 matching over 16 bases. Unmatched junction bases numbered 13, after V lost 5 bases and J lost 0 bases. This CDR3 is 20 amino acids long. From germline, CDR1 is ENHRY and CDR2 SYGVKD. The CDR3 protein is CAISPSGTSGRAETSYEQYF. CDR3 DNA sequence: TGTGCCATCAGTCCGTCCGGGACTAGCGGGAGGGCCGAAACCTCCTACGAGCAGTACTTC.

This chain connects TRBV29-1 to TRBJ1-4, with D maybe TRBD1 (5 bases). Trimming took off 7 bases at V and 8 bases at J, with 14 bases between the two ends. Germline V gene sequence: CDR1 SQVTM, CDR2 ANQGSEA. The CDR3 is 12 amino acids. The DNA of the CDR3 is TGCAGCGCCCAAGATGGGGGGGAAAAACTGTTTTTT. Translating gives CSAQDGGEKLFF.

This clonotype was observed many times. The chain links TRBV12-5 to TRBJ2-2; 8 bases fit TRBD1. The CDR3 is made up of 16 amino acids. Germline V gene lookup returns CDR1 LGHNT and CDR2 FRNRAP. Trimming at V came to 0 bases and at J to 7 bases, leaving 7 bases not matched to a gene. Here the CDR3 reads CASGLVISGGNGELFF. The CDR3 DNA sequence: TGTGCTAGTGGTTTGGTTATTTCAGGGGGCAACGGGGAGCTGTTTTTT.

In this sample, this clonotype turned up a few times. The rearrangement uses TRBV6-2 or TRBV6-3 and TRBJ2-5; the D is unclear. Germline assignment: CDR1 MNHEY and CDR2 SVGEGT. Trimming took off 2 bases at V and 4 bases at J, with 5 bases between the two ends. The CDR3 runs 12 residues. The CDR3 protein is CASSYRPETQYF. The CDR3 DNA is TGTGCCAGCAGTTACCGACCAGAGACCCAGTACTTC.

This clonotype was picked up a small number of times. V gene TRBV5-1 combines with J gene TRBJ2-1; D possibly corresponds to TRBD1 (6 bases). Between the trimmed V and J ends, which lost 2 bases and 2 bases, there was a span of 14 bases. The CDR3 contains 16 residues. Germline loops: CDR1 SGHRS, CDR2 YFSETQ. The CDR3 reads CASSFSGTRPYNEQFF. Here the CDR3 DNA reads TGCGCCAGCAGCTTCTCCGGGACACGGCCCTACAATGAGCAGTTCTTC.

This clonotype was picked up a small number of times. J is TRBJ1-2 and V is TRBV10-3, with D possibly matching TRBD1 (6 bases). V was cut by 6 bases and J by 2 bases, with 13 bases left in between. This CDR3 spans 14 amino acids. Germline V gives CDR1 ENHRY, CDR2 SYGVKD. The CDR3 DNA sequence: TGTGCCATCAGGGACGGTACAGGGAACTATGGCTACACCTTC. This codes for CAIRDGTGNYGYTF.

In regard to this clonotype: The final CDR3 position lacks the conserved phenylalanine or tryptophan, pointing to a likely read error. V is TRBV5-1 and J is TRBJ2-3; perhaps TRBD1 as D (5 bases). The last part of the DNA fits TRBJ1-1 better; the J call may be wrong. The CDR3 is made up of 13 amino acids. Germline values: CDR1 SGHRS, CDR2 YFSETQ. CDR3 in amino acids: CASNRGDLAEAFL. DNA for the CDR3: TGCGCCAGCAACCGGGGGGATCTGGCTGAAGCTTTCCTT.

V gene TRBV5-1 combines with J gene TRBJ2-2; D may match TRBD1 or TRBD2 (5 bases each). Germline CDR1 and CDR2: SGHRS and YFSETQ. The CDR3 is made up of 15 amino acids. V lost 0 bases and J 3 bases, leaving 9 bases between the germline ends. The DNA of the CDR3 is TGCGCCAGCAGCTTGGAGGTGGGGGACACCGGGGAGCTGTTTTTT. Amino acids: CASSLEVGDTGELFF.

Ten or more counts support this clonotype. The V gene is TRBV20-1, the J gene TRBJ2-5; 7 bases agree with TRBD2. This CDR3 region has 16 residues. The ends lost 3 bases at V and 2 bases at J; junction bases unmatched: 12. Germline CDR1 reads DFQATT; CDR2 reads SNEGSKA (reference sequence). DNA for the CDR3: TGCAGTGCTAGGGTGTTCGGGGAGGGTGTACAAGAGACCCAGTACTTC. Protein sequence: CSARVFGEGVQETQYF.